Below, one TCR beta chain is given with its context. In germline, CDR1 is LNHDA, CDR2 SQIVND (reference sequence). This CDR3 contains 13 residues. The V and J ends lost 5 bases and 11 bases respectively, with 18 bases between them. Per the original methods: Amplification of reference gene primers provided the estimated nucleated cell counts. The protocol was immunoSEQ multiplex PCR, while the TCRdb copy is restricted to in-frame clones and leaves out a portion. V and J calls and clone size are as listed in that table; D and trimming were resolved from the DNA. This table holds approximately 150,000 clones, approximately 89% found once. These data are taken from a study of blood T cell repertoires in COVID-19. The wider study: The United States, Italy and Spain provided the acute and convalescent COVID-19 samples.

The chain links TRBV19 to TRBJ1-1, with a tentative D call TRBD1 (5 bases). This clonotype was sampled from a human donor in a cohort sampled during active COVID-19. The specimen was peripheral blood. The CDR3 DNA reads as TGTGCCAGTAGTCCCTGGGAGGGGAGGTTTGCTTTCTTT. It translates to CASSPWEGRFAFF.